This TCR beta chain appears in the sequencing data of a study of identical twins. The germline V gene has CDR1 MNHEY and CDR2 SMNVEV (reference sequence). With 3 bases removed from V and 2 bases from J, the gap between germline ends came to 11 bases. CDR3 length: 14 residues. After template switching added a universal primer site, the resulting cDNA carried unique molecular identifiers. From the 5' RACE reads, TCRdb called clonotypes with MiXCR, one entry per CDR3 protein. The sample carries some 560,000 distinct CDR3 sequences, roughly 9.5% recorded once. This clonotype was observed many times. Antigen unknown. Study-wide results and caveats: Recombination models fit unrelated individuals' TCR alpha sharing but underestimated twins'. The study reached conclusions through statistical analysis that was cross-sectional, not following the same donors.

These same data were also listed under a study on yellow fever vaccine responses in identical twins.

Sequencing used PBMCs. The gene calls are TRBV27 and TRBJ2-7; D possibly corresponds to TRBD2 (6 bases). This receptor was obtained from a young woman in good health. The CDR3 here is CASSLGRQTYEQYF. DNA of the CDR3: TGTGCCAGCAGTTTGGGGAGGCAAACCTACGAGCAGTACTTC.